The source of this T cell receptor beta chain is a study of T cell responses to AZD1222 COVID-19 vaccine. Whole-study results and caveats: Per reports, nearly half of all spike-specific TCRs target regions that are unmutated in variants. Every sample of the repertoires postdated the peak T cell response. Spike-specific TCR repertoires showed rising breadth and depth after two AZD1222 doses. Only a handful of AZD1222 recipients, roughly 6 in all, had baseline seropositivity.

Only in-frame clones appear in the TCRdb table, and some are missing; sequencing was by immunoSEQ multiplex PCR. This sample has more than 75,000 clones, with 88% found just once. A word on this clone: Its antigen is not identified.

V was pared by 0 bases and J by 3 bases, with 0 bases of the junction left unmatched. CDR1 is MNHEY, CDR2 SVGAGI, per germline. CDR3 size: 16 residues. This TCR was recovered from an adult who received the AZD1222 COVID-19 vaccine. Source: peripheral blood, taken 28 days after the second AZD1222 dose. The V call is TRBV6-5, the J call TRBJ2-2, with 11 bases identical to TRBD2. In DNA, the CDR3 is TGTGCCAGCAGTTACTCTAGCGGGAGGGACACCGGGGAGCTGTTTTTT. Translating it yields CASSYSSGRDTGELFF.